This TCR beta chain was documented in a study of cytomegalovirus exposure and HLA in healthy donors. Regarding the study as a whole: A prior analysis recorded that most TCR beta V segments were productive about 87% or about 30% of the time.

This clone was detected a few times. Antigen unknown. PCR involved 60 Vbeta and 13 Jbeta primers. Measured with immunoSEQ multiplex PCR; TCRdb has only the in-frame clones, and not every one. The repertoire includes nearly 200,000 clones, 82% of them detected once, and roughly 0.098% sits in the top ten. This CDR3 is 14 amino acids long. V lost 2 bases and J lost 3; bases outside the gene matches: 2. Germline lookup yields CDR1 MNHEY and CDR2 SMNVEV (reference sequence). This sequence joins TRBV27 and TRBJ2-7, with TRBD1 identical over 9 bases. Material: PBMCs. The clonotype originates from a boy aged 2 to 10 in good health and CMV-seronegative. CDR3 nucleotide sequence: TGTGCCAGCAGTTTAGGGACAGGGAACTACGAGCAGTACTTC. This codes for CASSLGTGNYEQYF.